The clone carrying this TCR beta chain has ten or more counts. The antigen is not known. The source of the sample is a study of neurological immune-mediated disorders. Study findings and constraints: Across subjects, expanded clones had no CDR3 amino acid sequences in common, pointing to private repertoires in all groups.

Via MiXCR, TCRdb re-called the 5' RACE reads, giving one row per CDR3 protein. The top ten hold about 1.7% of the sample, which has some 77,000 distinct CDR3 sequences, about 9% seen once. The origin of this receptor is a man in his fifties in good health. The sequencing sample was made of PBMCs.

The CDR3 here is CASSHGTGSYEQYF. The CDR3 DNA sequence: TGCGCCAGCAGCCATGGGACAGGCTCCTACGAGCAGTACTTC. The rearrangement joins TRBV5-1 to TRBJ2-7; 8 nucleotides match TRBD1. The V segment lost 4 bases and the J segment 0 bases; nucleotides outside the gene matches: 3. This CDR3 has 14 amino acids. The germline CDR1 and CDR2 sequences are SGHRS and YFSETQ.